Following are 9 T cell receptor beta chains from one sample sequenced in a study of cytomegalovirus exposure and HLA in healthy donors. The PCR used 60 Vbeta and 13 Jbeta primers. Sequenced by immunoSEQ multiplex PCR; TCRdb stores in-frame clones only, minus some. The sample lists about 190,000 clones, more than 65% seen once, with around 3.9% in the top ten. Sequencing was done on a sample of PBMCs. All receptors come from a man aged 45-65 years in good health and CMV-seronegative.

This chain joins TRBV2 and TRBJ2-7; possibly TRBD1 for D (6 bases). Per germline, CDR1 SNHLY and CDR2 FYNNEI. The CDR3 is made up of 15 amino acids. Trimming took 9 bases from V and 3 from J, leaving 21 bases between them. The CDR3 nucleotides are TGTGCCAGGACAGTGGGGGCCAGTGCGGTCTACGAGCAGTACTTC. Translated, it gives CARTVGASAVYEQYF.

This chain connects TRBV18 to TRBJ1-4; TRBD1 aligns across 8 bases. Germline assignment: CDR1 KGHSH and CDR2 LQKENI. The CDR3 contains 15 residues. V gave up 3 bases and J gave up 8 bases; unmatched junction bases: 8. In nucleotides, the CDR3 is TGTGCCAGCTCACCTGGGACAGGATTAAGGGAAAAACTGTTTTTT. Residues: CASSPGTGLREKLFF.

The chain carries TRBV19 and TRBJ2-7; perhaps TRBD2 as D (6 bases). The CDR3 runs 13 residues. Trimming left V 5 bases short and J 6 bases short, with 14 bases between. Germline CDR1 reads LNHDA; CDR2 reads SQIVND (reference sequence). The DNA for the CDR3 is TGTGCCAGTAGTGCGGGAAGAGAAGGCGAGCAGTACTTC. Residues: CASSAGREGEQYF.

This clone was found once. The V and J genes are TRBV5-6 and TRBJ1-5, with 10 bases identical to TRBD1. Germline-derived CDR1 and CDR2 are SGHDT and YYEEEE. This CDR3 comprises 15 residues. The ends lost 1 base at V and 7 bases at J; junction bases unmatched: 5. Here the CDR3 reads CASSLFGTGVQPQHF. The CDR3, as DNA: TGTGCCAGCAGCTTGTTCGGGACAGGGGTACAGCCCCAGCATTTT. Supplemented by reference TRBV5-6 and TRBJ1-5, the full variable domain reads DAGVTQSPTHLIKTRGQQVTLRCSPKSGHDTVSWYQQALGQGPQFIFQYYEEEERQRGNFPDRFSGHQFPNYSSELNVNALLLGDSALYLCASSLFGTGVQPQHFGDGTRLSIL.

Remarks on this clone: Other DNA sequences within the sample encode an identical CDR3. The DNA of the CDR3 is TGTGCCAGCAGCGTAGGAGGCGTTGGAAACACCATATATTTT. Its translation: CASSVGGVGNTIYF. J is TRBJ1-3 and V is TRBV9; D not certain. The CDR3 extends over 14 amino acids. Trimming removed 0 bases from V and 3 bases from J, with 7 bases in between. Germline assignment: CDR1 SGDLS and CDR2 YYNGEE. Full variable domain (missing parts from reference TRBV9 and TRBJ1-3): DSGVTQTPKHLITATGQRVTLRCSPRSGDLSVYWYQQSLDQGLQFLIQYYNGEERAKGNILERFSAQQFPDLHSELNLSSLELGDSALYFCASSVGGVGNTIYFGEGSWLTVV.

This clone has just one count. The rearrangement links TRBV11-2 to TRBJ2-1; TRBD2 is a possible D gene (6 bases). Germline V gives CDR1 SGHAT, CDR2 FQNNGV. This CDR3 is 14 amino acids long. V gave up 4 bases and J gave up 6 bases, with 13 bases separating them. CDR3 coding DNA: TGTGCCAGCAGCTCCGCCGGGACTCCCAATGAGCAGTTCTTC. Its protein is CASSSAGTPNEQFF.

The CDR3 DNA reads TGTGCCAGTAGTATAAAGTTAGGGGCGAGTATACACACTGAAGCTTTCTTT. As protein: CASSIKLGASIHTEAFF. The chain recombines TRBV19 with TRBJ1-1, with D perhaps matching TRBD1 (5 bases). CDR3 length: 17 residues. V lost 2 bases, J lost 3 bases, and 19 bases lay in between. The germline V gene encodes CDR1 LNHDA and CDR2 SQIVND (reference sequence).

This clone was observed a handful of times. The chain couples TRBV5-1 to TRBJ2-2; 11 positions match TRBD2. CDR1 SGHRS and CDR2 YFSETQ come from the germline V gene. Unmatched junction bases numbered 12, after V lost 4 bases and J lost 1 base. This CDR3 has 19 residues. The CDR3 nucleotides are TGCGCCAGCAGCCTTTCCGGGACTAGCGGACTAGGGAACACCGGGGAGCTGTTTTTT. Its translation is CASSLSGTSGLGNTGELFF.

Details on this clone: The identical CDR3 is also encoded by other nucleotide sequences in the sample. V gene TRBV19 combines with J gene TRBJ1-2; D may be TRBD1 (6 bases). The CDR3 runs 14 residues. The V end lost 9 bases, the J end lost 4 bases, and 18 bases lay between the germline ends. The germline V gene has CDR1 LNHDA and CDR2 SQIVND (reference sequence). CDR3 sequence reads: CASRAFGGPYGYTF. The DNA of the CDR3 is TGTGCCAGCAGGGCATTCGGGGGGCCCTATGGCTACACCTTC.